This T cell receptor (beta chain) is drawn from a study of blood T cell repertoires in COVID-19. The CDR3 is 15 residues long. Trimming cost V 3 bases and J 9 bases; bases outside gene matches: 10. CDR1 and CDR2 (germline): KGHSH, LQKENI. Those enrolled, adults aged roughly 18 to 95 years, came from about two dozen US areas. Those designated as exposed participants met a COVID-19 case within 2 weeks before study entry. TCRdb keeps only in-frame clones here, not all; method: immunoSEQ multiplex PCR. The sample has about 220,000 clones, about 80% seen once; the top ten hold about 4.8%. This clone was seen just once.

The sequence came from a woman in her forties or fifties who had been exposed to COVID-19. Sequencing input: PBMCs or T cells enriched from blood (not recorded which). The chain uses TRBV18 and TRBJ2-1; 8 bases are shared with TRBD2. CDR3 nucleotide sequence: TGTGCCAGCTCACCGCAGGGACTAGGGGGTAGTGAGCAGTTCTTC. Translation: CASSPQGLGGSEQFF.